This T cell receptor (beta chain) was identified in a study of cytomegalovirus exposure and HLA in healthy donors. General study points: A prior analysis recorded that most TCR beta V segments were productive about 87% or about 30% of the time. Most CMV-associated TCR beta chains appeared HLA-restricted in a later analysis. Excluded: some indistinguishable V segments such as TRBV6-2 and TRBV6-3. Further analysis was carried out later, and it showed several of the most significant clusters appearing linked to common viral pathogens.

On this clone itself: The antigen remains unidentified.

The germline gives CDR1 SGHRS, CDR2 YFSETQ. The CDR3 extends over 15 amino acids. Trimming stripped 1 base from V and 3 bases from J, with 14 bases between. A multiplex PCR was run with 60 Vbeta primers and 13 Jbeta primers. The repertoire was sequenced with immunoSEQ multiplex PCR; TCRdb's copy has only in-frame clones and lacks some. Of 100,000 to 150,000 clones in the sample, roughly 83% were seen once. This sequence originates from a man aged 18 to 29 in good health and CMV-seropositive. The chain is built from TRBV5-1 and TRBJ2-7; tentatively, D is TRBD1 (6 bases). Sequenced input: PBMCs. The chain's CDR3 is CASSLTGPGDYEQYF. The CDR3 nucleotides read TGCGCCAGCAGCTTGACAGGGCCAGGGGACTACGAGCAGTACTTC.